This T cell receptor beta chain is from a study of technical replicates of blood from several donors. Libraries were prepared by immunoSEQ multiplex PCR; TCRdb keeps only in-frame clonotypes and omits some of them. The sample carries 80,000 to 90,000 clones, around 94% recorded once. The V and J ends lost 8 bases and 4 bases respectively, with 9 bases between them. Germline values: CDR1 MDHEN, CDR2 SYDVKM. The CDR3 extends over 12 amino acids. Sequences were obtained from T cells isolated from PBMCs. The J gene is TRBJ2-1, the V gene TRBV28, with D possibly TRBD1 on 5 matching bases. This TCR was sampled from a human donor in good health. The CDR3 DNA sequence: TGTGCCAGCGGCCGACAGTACAATGAGCAGTTCTTC. Translation: CASGRQYNEQFF.